This T cell receptor (beta chain) was profiled in a study of monozygotic twins with inflammatory bowel disease. TCRdb reprocessed the 5' RACE reads and reports one entry per CDR3 protein, with no DNA. Its table lists around 450,000 distinct CDR3 sequences. Germline loops: CDR1 SGHRS, CDR2 YFSETQ. The CDR3 sequence is 14 residues long. Sequenced sample: blood. The receptor was derived from a human donor with ulcerative colitis or Crohn's disease, or a healthy co-twin of an affected twin (not recorded which). The chain has TRBV5-1 and TRBJ2-1. This chain's CDR3 is CASSLFGLSNEQFF.